The 9 T cell receptor beta chains presented below share a single source sample, sequenced in a study of cytomegalovirus exposure and HLA in healthy donors. The assay was immunoSEQ multiplex PCR, and TCRdb's table has in-frame clones only and misses some. The sample consists of about 73,000 clones, roughly 95% of them appearing once. The specimen was PBMCs. These receptors all stem from a man aged 18-30 years in good health and CMV-seronegative.

The V and J genes are TRBV2 and TRBJ2-1, with TRBD2 matching over 9 bases. The junction had 14 bases not matched to a gene; V was cut back by 2 bases and J by 6 bases. Germline loops: CDR1 SNHLY, CDR2 FYNNEI. The CDR3 loop spans 18 amino acids. This chain's CDR3 is CASSETPGGAGGPNEQFF. The CDR3, as DNA: TGTGCCAGCAGTGAAACCCCCGGGGGGGCGGGGGGGCCCAATGAGCAGTTCTTC.

The chain is built from TRBV7-3 and TRBJ2-1, with 10 bases identical to TRBD2. Trimming removed 5 bases from V and 5 bases from J; junction bases left unmatched: 3. The CDR3 runs 14 residues. CDR1 and CDR2 (germline): SGHTA, FQGTGA. This CDR3 is CASSLAGAHNEQFF. Written as DNA, the CDR3 is TGTGCCAGCAGCCTAGCGGGGGCCCACAATGAGCAGTTCTTC.

J is TRBJ2-1 and V is TRBV18; D unclear. The germline V gene encodes CDR1 KGHSH and CDR2 LQKENI. V lost 4 bases and J lost 6, with 7 bases in between. CDR3 length: 12 residues. The CDR3 DNA is TGTGCCAGCTCACTGGCCCTCAATGAGCAGTTCTTC. It translates to CASSLALNEQFF.

The chain carries TRBV6-1 and TRBJ2-3; D gene ambiguous. V gave up 4 bases and J gave up 0 bases, with 17 bases separating them. The CDR3 sequence is 17 residues long. Germline CDR1 reads MNHNS; CDR2 reads SASEGT. CDR3 in amino acids: CASSGYRFATSTDTQYF. In nucleotides, the CDR3 is TGTGCCAGCAGTGGATATCGTTTCGCTACTAGCACAGATACGCAGTATTTT.

The rearrangement uses TRBV11-2 and TRBJ2-5, with TRBD2 as a possible D gene (6 bases). This CDR3 contains 14 residues. Germline V gene data show CDR1 as SGHAT and CDR2 as FQNNGV. V lost 5 bases, J lost 1 base, and 11 bases lay in between. CDR3 region: CASSPTGLQETQYF. In DNA form, the CDR3 reads TGTGCCAGCAGCCCTACGGGACTCCAAGAGACCCAGTACTTC.

This chain links TRBV4-1 with TRBJ1-4, with D perhaps matching TRBD1 (5 bases). Germline CDR1 is MGHRA and CDR2 is YSYEKL. Trimming shortened V by 0 bases and J by 0 bases, and 11 bases separated the two germline ends. The CDR3 is 17 residues long. As DNA, the CDR3 is TGCGCCAGCAGCCAAGATAGGGGAATTGCAACTAATGAAAAACTGTTTTTT. Its translation is CASSQDRGIATNEKLFF.

This sequence joins TRBV27 and TRBJ1-1; 8 bases match TRBD1. Germline assignment: CDR1 MNHEY and CDR2 SMNVEV (reference sequence). J was trimmed by 8 bases and V by 6 bases; bases with no gene match: 8. This CDR3 has 13 amino acids. CDR3 protein: CASRNRQGTEAFF. The CDR3 DNA reads as TGTGCCAGCAGAAATAGACAGGGGACCGAAGCTTTCTTT.

V usage is TRBV2 and J usage is TRBJ2-7; 14 nucleotides agree with TRBD2. The germline CDR1 and CDR2 sequences are SNHLY and FYNNEI. This CDR3 spans 14 amino acids. Trimming removed 8 bases from V and 4 bases from J; junction bases left unmatched: 4. The CDR3 DNA sequence: TGTGCCAGCTCCGGACTAGCGGGGGGTTACGAGCAGTACTTC. Amino acid sequence: CASSGLAGGYEQYF.

The chain links TRBV14 to TRBJ1-2; TRBD1 is a possible D gene (6 bases). Trimming took off 0 bases at V and 7 bases at J, with 12 bases between the two ends. The germline V gene encodes CDR1 SGHDN and CDR2 FVKESK. The CDR3 consists of 14 residues. In DNA form, the CDR3 reads TGTGCCAGCAGCCAAGACGGCAGGGGCGGTGGCTACACCTTC. Encoded protein: CASSQDGRGGGYTF. Full variable domain (remainder filled in from reference TRBV14 and TRBJ1-2): EAGVTQFPSHSVIEKGQTVTLRCDPISGHDNLYWYRRVMGKEIKFLLHFVKESKQDESGMPNNRFLAERTGGTYSTLKVQPAELEDSGVYFCASSQDGRGGGYTFGSGTRLTVV.